What follows is one T cell receptor beta chain and its context. Its antigen is not known. V lost 6 bases and J 2 bases, leaving 17 bases between the germline ends. In germline, CDR1 is SGHDT, CDR2 YYEEEE. This CDR3 region has 15 residues. The source of the sample is a study of post-analysis software for immune sequencing data. About the research overall: As for disease course, relapsing-remitting, secondary progressive and progressive-relapsing multiple sclerosis were all included.

Study outcomes and limitations: Samples made in the same batch grouped tightly together by F measure. The five TRBV segments detected at higher frequency in patients than in controls included TRBV5-6, TRBV5-1 and TRBV20-1. Normalized Chao1 diversity was significantly lower in multiple sclerosis patients than in controls.

Unique molecular identifiers featured in each of the TCR beta cDNA libraries. From about 0.98 to 11 million T cells, 400,000 to 550,000 cDNA molecules were obtained. MiXCR was run by TCRdb on the PCR reads, yielding one entry per CDR3 protein. The table includes around 500,000 distinct CDR3 sequences, around 31% detected once. The chain couples TRBV5-6 to TRBJ2-5; a weak D match, TRBD1 (6 bases). Sequenced input: blood. This clonotype was obtained from a girl under 18 with multiple sclerosis. As DNA, the CDR3 is TGTGCCAGCACCACTCCCCGAACAGGGCAAGAGACCCAGTACTTC. Its protein product is CASTTPRTGQETQYF.